What follows are 5 T cell receptor beta chains derived from one specimen sequenced in a study of blood T cell repertoires in COVID-19. Method: immunoSEQ multiplex PCR; TCRdb's copy keeps in-frame clones and lacks some. The sample lists over 200,000 clones, 84% seen once, with approximately 6.6% in the top ten. The source material was PBMCs or T cells enriched from blood (not recorded which). The source is a woman in her forties who had recovered from COVID-19.

The chain recombines TRBV27 with TRBJ2-2, with 10 bases matching TRBD2. The V gene end was trimmed by 5 bases and the J gene end by 5 bases; junction bases not matched to a gene: 8. This CDR3 has 16 residues. Germline lookup yields CDR1 MNHEY and CDR2 SMNVEV (reference sequence). For the CDR3, the DNA is TGTGCCAGCAGTCCTAGCGGGAGCAGGCGTACCGGGGAGCTGTTTTTT. Its translation: CASSPSGSRRTGELFF.

The rearrangement joins TRBV10-3 to TRBJ1-2; 8 bases fit TRBD1. The junction had 7 bases not matched to a gene; V was cut back by 4 bases and J by 3 bases. The CDR3 contains 15 residues. The germline V gene encodes CDR1 ENHRY and CDR2 SYGVKD. CDR3 region: CAISVTAGGDYGYTF. The DNA of the CDR3 is TGTGCCATCAGTGTAACGGCAGGGGGCGACTATGGCTACACCTTC.

The rearrangement joins TRBV10-1 to TRBJ1-2; D is uncertain. V was pared by 3 bases and J by 2 bases, with 7 bases between. CDR1 WNHNN and CDR2 SYGVQD come from the germline V gene (reference sequence). This CDR3 contains 13 residues. The CDR3 DNA is TGCGCCAGCAGTGATTCCAGAAACTATGGCTACACCTTC. Residues: CASSDSRNYGYTF.

This clone occurred a few times. The chain has TRBV7-9 and TRBJ2-1; perhaps TRBD1 as D (6 bases). Trimming cost V 2 bases and J 4 bases, with 12 bases left between them. The germline CDR1 and CDR2 sequences are SEHNR and FQNEAQ (reference sequence). The CDR3 is made up of 15 amino acids. The CDR3 DNA is TGTGCCAGCAGCTTAAACAGGGTGGGGTACAATGAGCAGTTCTTC. Its protein is CASSLNRVGYNEQFF.

In DNA form, the CDR3 reads TGTGCCAGCAGGTCGACTCTCTCCTTCTATGGCTACACCTTC. Amino acids: CASRSTLSFYGYTF. The V and J genes are TRBV27 and TRBJ1-2; D remains ambiguous. The V end was cut by 6 bases, the J end by 4 bases, with 15 bases between. CDR1 and CDR2 (germline): MNHEY, SMNVEV (reference sequence). The CDR3 consists of 14 residues.